This TCR beta chain appears in the sequencing data of a study of human T cells and chemical hapten exposure. Study as a whole: Once 0.01% DPC had been applied to the upper back by patch test, readings were taken at 6 days.

The trim removed 6 bases at V and 1 base at J, leaving 10 bases unmatched. Germline values: CDR1 ENHRY, CDR2 SYGVKD. The CDR3 covers 16 residues. TCRdb recomputed calls from the RACE reads with MiXCR, one row per CDR3 protein. The sample lists 180,000 or so distinct CDR3 sequences, around a quarter occurring once. Documented time point: patch test 3, about 24 weeks after DPC sensitization. Treatment indicated: therapeutic diphenylcyclopropenone sensitization with weekly scalp DPC. Suited to DPC and affected by alopecia, the donors ranged from 18 to 70 years old. This chain links TRBV10-3 with TRBJ2-5; TRBD2 matches 8 bases. The receptor comes from a woman in her forties with alopecia areata. Some clones in this sample may be carry-over from other donors' samples. The starting material was whole blood, obtained in connection with sensitization to the hapten diphenylcyclopropenone (DPC). In DNA, the CDR3 is TGTGCCATCAGCGTAGCTAGCGGGTCCTCCCAAGAGACCCAGTACTTC. Translation gives CAISVASGSSQETQYF.